The T cell receptor (beta chain) described here comes from a study of cytomegalovirus exposure and HLA in healthy donors. On this clone itself: The target antigen is unknown. Germline is not matched at one junction end, which may reflect a read error.

Study results and caveats: Immune exposure data for these donors was limited to CMV serostatus.

CDR3 size: 14 residues. Both 60 Vbeta primers and 13 Jbeta primers went into the PCR. How the authors handled the data: An analysis that came later counted roughly 87 million unique TCR beta chains, 10 million to 11 million shared. TCRdb's table, derived via immunoSEQ multiplex PCR, lists solely in-frame clones and lacks some. V and J calls plus clone size are reproduced from that table; the DNA served to infer D and trimming. The sample has about 180,000 clones, approximately 73% seen once; the top ten hold less than 2.5%. Specimen: PBMCs. The origin of this receptor is a woman in her twenties or thirties in good health and CMV-seropositive. This rearrangement joins TRBV23-1 to TRBJ2-7; 12 nucleotides agree with TRBD1. TRBV23-1 is known as an ORF, though its function is uncertain. The CDR3 is CTSRSGQGAWEQYF. The CDR3 bases are TGCACCAGCAGATCGGGACAGGGGGCTTGGGAGCAGTACTTC.